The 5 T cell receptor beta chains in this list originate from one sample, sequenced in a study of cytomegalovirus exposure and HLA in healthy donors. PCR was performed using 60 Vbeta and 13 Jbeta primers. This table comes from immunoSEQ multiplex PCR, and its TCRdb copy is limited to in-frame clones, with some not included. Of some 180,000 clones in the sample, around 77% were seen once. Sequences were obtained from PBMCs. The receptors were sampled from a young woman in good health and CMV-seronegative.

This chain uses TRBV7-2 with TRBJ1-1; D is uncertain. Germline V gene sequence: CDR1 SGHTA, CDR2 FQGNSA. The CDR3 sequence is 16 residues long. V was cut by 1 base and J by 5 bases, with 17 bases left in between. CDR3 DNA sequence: TGTGCCAGCAGCTTAGTGCGAGTTACAGAAGAGACTGAAGCTTTCTTT. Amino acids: CASSLVRVTEETEAFF.

CDR3: CASIGLTGGNYEQYF. The CDR3 DNA is TGTGCCAGCATCGGACTGACTGGAGGGAACTACGAGCAGTACTTC. The chain joins TRBV6-5 to TRBJ2-7, with D perhaps TRBD2 (6 bases). V gave up 7 bases and J gave up 3 bases, with 19 bases separating them. CDR1 is MNHEY and CDR2 is SVGAGI in the germline V gene. CDR3 length equals 15 residues.

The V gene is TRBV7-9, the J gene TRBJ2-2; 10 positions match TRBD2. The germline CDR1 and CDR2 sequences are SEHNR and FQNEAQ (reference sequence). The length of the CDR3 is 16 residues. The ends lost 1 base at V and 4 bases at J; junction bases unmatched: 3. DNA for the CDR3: TGTGCCAGCAGCTTAGACAGCGGGGGGGCCACCGGGGAGCTGTTTTTT. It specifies CASSLDSGGATGELFF.

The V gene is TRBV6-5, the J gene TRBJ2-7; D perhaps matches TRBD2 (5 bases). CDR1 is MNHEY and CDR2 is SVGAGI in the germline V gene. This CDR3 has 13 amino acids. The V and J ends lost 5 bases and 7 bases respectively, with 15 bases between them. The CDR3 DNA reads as TGTGCCAGCAGTCCAGACGGGATCGGGGAGCAGTACTTC. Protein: CASSPDGIGEQYF.

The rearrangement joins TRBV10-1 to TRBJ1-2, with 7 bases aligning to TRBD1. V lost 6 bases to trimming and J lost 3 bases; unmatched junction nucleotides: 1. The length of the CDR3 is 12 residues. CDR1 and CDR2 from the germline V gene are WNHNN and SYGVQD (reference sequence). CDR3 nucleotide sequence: TGCGCCAGCAGCGACAGGGACTATGGCTACACCTTC. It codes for CASSDRDYGYTF.